The 8 T cell receptor beta chains reported below all come from one sample, sequenced in a study of T cell responses to AZD1222 COVID-19 vaccine (dated by TCRdb to the early 2020s). The intended sense of this specimen's time point label: baseline before first vaccination. Libraries were built with the immunoSEQ multiplex PCR assay. The source is immuneACCESS, and TCRdb retained only in-frame sequences with V and J called. Part of the clones is not carried over; for the studies checked, unresolved V genes explain less than half of this, and the remainder is unexplained. Here the sample has roughly 100,000 clones; roughly 90% occur a single time. The ten largest clones take up 16% of the sample. This specimen consisted of peripheral blood, obtained on day 0 of AZD1222 vaccination. The origin of the receptors is an adult in good health.

This chain joins TRBV21-1 and TRBJ2-3; the D call in the table, TRBD1, was not verified against the DNA. TRBV21-1 is labeled a pseudogene. The CDR3 is made up of 16 amino acids. The DNA of the CDR3 is TGTGCCAGCAGCCATTACAGGGGGAATAGCGAAGATACGCAGTATTTT. Translation gives CASSHYRGNSEDTQYF.

This rearrangement joins TRBV11-1 to TRBJ2-7; tentative D call: TRBD1 (8 bases). The V and J ends lost 5 bases and 6 bases respectively, with 20 bases between them. Per the germline V gene, CDR1 is SGHAT and CDR2 is FQDESV (reference sequence). The CDR3 loop spans 15 amino acids. This chain's CDR3 is CASSQHRGTGGEQYF. CDR3 nucleotide sequence: TGTGCCAGCAGCCAACACAGGGGGACGGGAGGCGAGCAGTACTTC.

This CDR3 is CASQPVEGAGELFF. The CDR3 DNA sequence: TGTGCCAGCCAACCCGTGGAGGGGGCCGGGGAGCTGTTTTTT. The chain is built from TRBV11-1 and TRBJ2-2; D is perhaps TRBD1 or TRBD2 (6 bases each). The CDR3 length is 14 residues. The germline V gene encodes CDR1 SGHAT and CDR2 FQDESV (reference sequence). V was cut by 8 bases and J by 6 bases, with 16 bases left in between.

The rearrangement joins TRBV3-1 (or the pseudogene TRBV3-2) to TRBJ2-2; D possibly uses TRBD1 or TRBD2 (6 bases each). Deletions cut 1 base from V and 4 bases from J, with 13 bases between. The CDR3 spans 16 residues. In germline, CDR1 is LGHDT, CDR2 YNNKEL (reference sequence). This CDR3 is CASSQGGAGATGELFF. The CDR3 nucleotides read TGTGCCAGCAGCCAAGGCGGGGCAGGGGCCACCGGGGAGCTGTTTTTT.

The V gene is TRBV29-1, the J gene TRBJ1-3, with unresolved D. V was cut by 0 bases and J by 0 bases, with 6 bases left in between. The CDR3 runs to 14 residues. Germline CDR1 reads SQVTM; CDR2 reads ANQGSEA. The CDR3: CSVEDTISGNTIYF. In DNA, the CDR3 is TGCAGCGTTGAAGATACCATCTCTGGAAACACCATATATTTT.

The V call is TRBV10-3, the J call TRBJ1-6; no clear D gene. Germline V CDR1 and CDR2: ENHRY, SYGVKD. The ends were cut back, 3 bases at V and 13 bases at J, with 25 bases in the middle. The CDR3 contains 17 residues. The CDR3 DNA follows: TGTGCCATCAGTGACCCCGAAGTAATGGTGAACAATTTCCCCCTCCACTTT. Amino acids: CAISDPEVMVNNFPLHF.

The V and J genes are TRBV12-3 or TRBV12-4 and TRBJ2-3; 11 bases line up with TRBD2. CDR3 length: 13 amino acids. V gave up 5 bases and J gave up 9 bases; unmatched junction bases: 4. CDR3 DNA sequence: TGTGCCAGCAGTGAGGGACTAGCGGTGACGCAGTATTTT. This codes for CASSEGLAVTQYF.

This chain connects TRBV12-3 or TRBV12-4 to TRBJ2-7; no clear D. The CDR3 is 13 residues long. Trimming took 5 bases from V and 5 from J, leaving 13 bases between them. CDR3 sequence: CASSNLIHNEQYF. CDR3 nucleotide sequence: TGTGCCAGCAGTAACCTTATCCACAACGAGCAGTACTTC.